These 14 T cell receptor beta chains came from one sample sequenced in a study of blood T cell repertoires in COVID-19 (dated by TCRdb to 2020 to 2021). Receptor libraries were prepared by the immunoSEQ multiplex PCR assay. The table was pulled from immuneACCESS by TCRdb, which kept in-frame rearrangements only. Such tables lose some clones; where checked, under half of the loss comes from unresolved V genes, and the rest has no known cause. This sample is represented by 30,000 to 35,000 clones; roughly 86% of them were singletons. Roughly 37% of the sample goes to the ten largest clones. The sample taken for sequencing was peripheral blood. The receptor set was obtained from an older man with active or convalescent COVID-19.

This clone came up a few times. The rearrangement uses TRBV11-3 and TRBJ2-1; 8 bases match TRBD2. The ends lost 4 bases at V and 7 bases at J; junction bases unmatched: 9. The germline V gene encodes CDR1 SGHNT and CDR2 YENEEA. This CDR3 comprises 15 residues. The CDR3 DNA reads as TGTGCCAGCAGCTCCGGGAGGGACCTGGGGAATGAGCAGTTCTTC. As protein: CASSSGRDLGNEQFF.

The chain has TRBV9 and TRBJ2-1; 7 nucleotides match TRBD1. Germline assignment: CDR1 SGDLS and CDR2 YYNGEE. The CDR3 has 15 residues. Germline trimming cut 4 bases from V and 4 bases from J; bases unmatched to any gene: 8. The CDR3 here is CASSPRDRSYNEQFF. The CDR3 nucleotides are TGTGCCAGCAGCCCCCGGGACAGATCTTACAATGAGCAGTTCTTC. The complete variable domain, with remaining parts taken from reference TRBV9 and TRBJ2-1, reads DSGVTQTPKHLITATGQRVTLRCSPRSGDLSVYWYQQSLDQGLQFLIQYYNGEERAKGNILERFSAQQFPDLHSELNLSSLELGDSALYFCASSPRDRSYNEQFFGPGTRLTVL.

The genes are TRBV7-2 and TRBJ2-7; 9 bases map to TRBD2. Germline-derived CDR1 and CDR2 are SGHTA and FQGNSA. There are 18 residues in the CDR3. V lost 5 bases, J lost 2 bases, and 16 bases stayed unmatched. CDR3 region: CASSPQRVAGAFTYEQYF. The CDR3 DNA sequence: TGTGCCAGCAGCCCCCAGCGGGTAGCGGGAGCATTCACCTACGAGCAGTACTTC. The variable domain in full, completed from reference TRBV7-2 and TRBJ2-7, reads GAGVSQSPSNKVTEKGKDVELRCDPISGHTALYWYRQSLGQGLEFLIYFQGNSAPDKSGLPSDRFSAERTGGSVSTLTIQRTQQEDSAVYLCASSPQRVAGAFTYEQYFGPGTRLTVT.

This chain connects TRBV2 to TRBJ2-1, with 10 bases lining up with TRBD2. Germline values: CDR1 SNHLY, CDR2 FYNNEI. CDR3 length: 14 amino acids. The V segment lost 6 bases and the J segment 9 bases; nucleotides outside the gene matches: 8. The CDR3 coding sequence is TGTGCCAGCAGCCCCCAACTAGCGGGAAGTGAGCAGTTCTTC. Translation gives CASSPQLAGSEQFF.

The rearrangement uses TRBV7-2 and TRBJ1-5; 9 bases match TRBD1. The V segment lost 5 bases and the J segment 9 bases; nucleotides outside the gene matches: 14. CDR3 length: 16 amino acids. Per the germline V gene, CDR1 is SGHTA and CDR2 is FQGNSA. In nucleotides, the CDR3 is TGTGCCAGCAGCCCCTCTGGGACAGGGACTAAGGGGCCCCAGCATTTT. Translated: CASSPSGTGTKGPQHF.

The chain couples TRBV19 to TRBJ1-1; D is possibly TRBD1 (5 bases). Trimming took 6 bases from V and 2 from J, leaving 16 bases between them. The germline V gene has CDR1 LNHDA and CDR2 SQIVND (reference sequence). CDR3 length equals 15 residues. The CDR3 protein is CASSSSRRANTEAFF. The CDR3 nucleotides read TGTGCCAGTAGCTCATCTCGCAGGGCCAACACTGAAGCTTTCTTT.

This clone occurred a few times. J is TRBJ1-1 and V is TRBV25-1; no clear D. V was cut by 3 bases and J by 4 bases, with 6 bases left in between. This CDR3 is built from 12 residues. The germline CDR1 and CDR2 sequences are MGHDK and SYGVNS. Here the CDR3 reads CASSDLSTEAFF. The CDR3 DNA reads TGTGCCAGCAGTGATCTGAGCACTGAAGCTTTCTTT.

The chain is built from TRBV11-3 and TRBJ1-1; TRBD1 aligns across 9 bases. Germline assignment: CDR1 SGHNT and CDR2 YENEEA. CDR3 size: 15 residues. Losses at the gene ends were 6 bases for V and 1 base for J; bases not matched to a gene: 6. For the CDR3, the DNA is TGTGCCAGCAGTGACTGGGGACAGGGGAACACTGAAGCTTTCTTT. This encodes CASSDWGQGNTEAFF.

The count of this clone is one. This sequence joins TRBV5-4 and TRBJ2-2, with TRBD2 identical over 10 bases. V was clipped by 4 bases and J by 5 bases; unmatched bases: 8. Germline loops: CDR1 SGHNT, CDR2 YYREEE (reference sequence). CDR3 length equals 16 residues. The CDR3 DNA is TGTGCCAGCAGCCCAGCGGGAGGGCCGTTGACCGGGGAGCTGTTTTTT. Amino acids: CASSPAGGPLTGELFF.

V gene TRBV15 combines with J gene TRBJ1-4; D is possibly TRBD1 (5 bases). Trimming took off 2 bases at V and 8 bases at J, with 9 bases between the two ends. CDR3 length: 13 amino acids. Germline-derived CDR1 and CDR2 are LNHNV and YYDKDF (reference sequence). In DNA, the CDR3 is TGTGCCACCAGCAGAAGGGGTTCAGAAAAACTGTTTTTT. It is translated as CATSRRGSEKLFF. Combining the CDR3 with reference TRBV15 and TRBJ1-4 gives the whole variable domain DAMVIQNPRYQVTQFGKPVTLSCSQTLNHNVMYWYQQKSSQAPKLLFHYYDKDFNNEADTPDNFQSRRPNTSFCFLDIRSPGLGDTAMYLCATSRRGSEKLFFGSGTQLSVL.

The chain recombines TRBV23-1 with TRBJ2-3, with a tentative D call TRBD2 (5 bases). TRBV23-1 falls under the ORF class, with uncertain function. The CDR3 loop spans 15 amino acids. The V end was cut by 3 bases, the J end by 7 bases, with 17 bases between. CDR3 sequence: CASSQRASQQNTQYF. CDR3 nucleotides: TGCGCCAGCAGTCAGCGGGCTAGCCAACAAAATACGCAGTATTTT.

The chain recombines TRBV30 with TRBJ2-3; possibly TRBD2 for D (5 bases). The CDR3 extends over 16 amino acids. Germline-derived CDR1 and CDR2 are GTSNPN and SVGIG (reference sequence). Trimming took off 0 bases at V and 0 bases at J, with 13 bases between the two ends. The CDR3 loop reads CAWSVQPWESTDTQYF. The CDR3 DNA is TGTGCCTGGAGTGTACAACCTTGGGAGAGCACAGATACGCAGTATTTT.

Only a few counts were recorded for this clone. V gene TRBV7-3 combines with J gene TRBJ2-3; D is undetermined. The germline gives CDR1 SGHTA, CDR2 FQGTGA. This CDR3 region has 13 residues. Trimming cost V 2 bases and J 4 bases, with 7 bases left between them. CDR3 sequence reads: CASSLLGADTQYF. CDR3 DNA sequence: TGTGCCAGCAGCTTATTAGGAGCAGATACGCAGTATTTT.

The J gene is TRBJ2-5, the V gene TRBV4-1; D is uncertain. This CDR3 contains 13 residues. Germline V gene lookup returns CDR1 MGHRA and CDR2 YSYEKL. Trimming removed 3 bases from V and 4 bases from J, with 9 bases in between. The CDR3 sequence is CASSHPWAETQYF. CDR3 sequence (DNA): TGCGCCAGCAGCCATCCCTGGGCAGAGACCCAGTACTTC.